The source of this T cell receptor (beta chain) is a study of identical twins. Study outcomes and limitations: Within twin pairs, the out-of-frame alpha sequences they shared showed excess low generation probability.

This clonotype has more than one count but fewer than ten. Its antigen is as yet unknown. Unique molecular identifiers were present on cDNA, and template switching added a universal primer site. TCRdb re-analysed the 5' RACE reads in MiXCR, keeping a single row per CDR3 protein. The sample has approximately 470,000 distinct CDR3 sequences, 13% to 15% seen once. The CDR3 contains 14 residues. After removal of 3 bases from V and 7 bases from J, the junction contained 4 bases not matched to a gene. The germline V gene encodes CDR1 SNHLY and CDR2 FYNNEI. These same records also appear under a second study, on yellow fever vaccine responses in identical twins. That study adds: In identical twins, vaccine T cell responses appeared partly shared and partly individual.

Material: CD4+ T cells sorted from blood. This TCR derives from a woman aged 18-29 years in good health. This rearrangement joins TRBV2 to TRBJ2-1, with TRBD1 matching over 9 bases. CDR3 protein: CASSDRDRVNEQFF. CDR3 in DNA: TGTGCCAGCAGTGACCGGGACAGGGTGAATGAGCAGTTCTTC.